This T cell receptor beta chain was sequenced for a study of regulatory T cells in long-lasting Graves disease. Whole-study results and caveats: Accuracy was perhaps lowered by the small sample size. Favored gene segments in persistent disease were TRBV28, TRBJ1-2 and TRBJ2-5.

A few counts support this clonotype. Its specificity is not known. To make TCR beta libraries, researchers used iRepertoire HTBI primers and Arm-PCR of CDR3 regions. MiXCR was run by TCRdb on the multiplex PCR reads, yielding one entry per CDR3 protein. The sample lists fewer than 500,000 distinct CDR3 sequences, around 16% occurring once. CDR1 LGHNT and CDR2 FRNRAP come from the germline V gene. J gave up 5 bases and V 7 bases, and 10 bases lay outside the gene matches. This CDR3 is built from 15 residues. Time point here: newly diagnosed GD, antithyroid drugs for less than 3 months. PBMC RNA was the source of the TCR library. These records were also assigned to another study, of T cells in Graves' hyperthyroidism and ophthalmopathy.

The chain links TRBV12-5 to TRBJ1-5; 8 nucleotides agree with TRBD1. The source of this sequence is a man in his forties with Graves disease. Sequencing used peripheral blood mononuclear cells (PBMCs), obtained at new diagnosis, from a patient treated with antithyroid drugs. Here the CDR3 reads CASALDRDGYQPQHF. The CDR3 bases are TGTGCTAGTGCCTTGGACAGGGACGGTTATCAGCCCCAGCATTTT.